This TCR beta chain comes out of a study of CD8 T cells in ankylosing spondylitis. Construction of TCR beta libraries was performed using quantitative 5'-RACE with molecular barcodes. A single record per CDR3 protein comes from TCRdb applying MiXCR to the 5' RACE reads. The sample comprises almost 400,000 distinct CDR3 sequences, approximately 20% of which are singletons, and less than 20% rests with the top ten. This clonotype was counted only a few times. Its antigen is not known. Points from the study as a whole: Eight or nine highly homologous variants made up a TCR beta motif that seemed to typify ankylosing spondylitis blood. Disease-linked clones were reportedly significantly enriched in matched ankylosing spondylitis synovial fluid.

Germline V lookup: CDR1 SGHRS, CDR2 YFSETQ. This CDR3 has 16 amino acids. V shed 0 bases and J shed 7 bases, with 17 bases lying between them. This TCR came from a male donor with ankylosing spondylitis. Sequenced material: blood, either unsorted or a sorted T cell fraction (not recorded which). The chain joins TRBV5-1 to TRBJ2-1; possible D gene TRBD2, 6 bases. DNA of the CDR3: TGCGCCAGCAGCTTGGCCACTCGCGGGATCCATAATGAGCAGTTCTTC. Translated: CASSLATRGIHNEQFF.